This paragraph reports one T cell receptor beta chain. The antigen this receptor binds is unknown. At one end the junction does not follow the germline gene, possibly because of a read error. TCRbeta CDR3 regions were amplified from genomic DNA by means of the immunoSEQ Assay, a bias-controlled multiplex PCR. As for how the authors treated the data: The number of nucleated cells in each sample was estimated from the amplification of reference gene primers within the assay. Sequence reads were collapsed and filtered to measure the absolute abundance of every unique TCRbeta CDR3 rearrangement. For each sample, productive Simpson clonality was calculated by taking the square root of Simpson's diversity index across productive rearrangements. The clones in this table, taken by TCRdb from immuneACCESS, are in-frame only. Not every clone is retained; where verified, under half of the shortfall comes from an unresolved V gene, and the cause of the rest is unknown. The D gene and trimming were derived from the DNA, and the V and J assignments and clone size from that table. This sample holds some 86,000 clones; roughly 83% were observed only once. Roughly a third of the sample belongs to the ten largest clones.

The collaborating institutions used their own protocols to collect whole blood in K2EDTA tubes. For TCRbeta analysis, collaborator samples were shipped as frozen whole blood, as isolated PBMCs, or as DNA extracted from either sample type. The sample is drawn from a study of blood T cell repertoires in COVID-19 (dated by TCRdb to the early 2020s). Regarding the study in general: Samples covering the acute and convalescent phases of COVID-19 were provided by collaborators in the United States, Italy and Spain. The repertoires were made available in a free public database intended to serve as a resource for research on the immune response to SARS-CoV-2. Where HLA class I and class II types were available, the types were taken from metadata supplied by the sample provider, not from assay-based typing. The sample metadata nearly always contained a de-identified subject ID, COVID-19 status, age in years and sex. Deeply sampled blood TCRbeta repertoires from subjects exposed to, actively infected with, or recovered from COVID-19 were included in the dataset. Samples were obtained from the ongoing ImmuneRACE study (first 160 participants) and from over 1,000 subjects provided by 6 global collaborators. The material from the prospective study consisted of cDNA or gDNA derived from T cells, B-cell-depleted T cells, or PBMCs.

Results the study describes overall, beyond this receptor: The quantity of clinical and demographic metadata differed by source and by participant and was supplied without curation.

The germline V gene encodes CDR1 SSHAT and CDR2 FNYEAQ (reference sequence). CDR3 length: 17 amino acids, cysteine to phenylalanine. Only CDR3 DNA remains: 51 bases, in frame from the first base. Input material: peripheral blood. The receptor comes from a woman older than 75 with active or convalescent COVID-19. The V gene is TRBV7-7 and the J gene is TRBJ1-2; the D gene is perhaps TRBD1, on 5 matching bases. In nucleotides, the sequence is TGTGCTAGCAGCTTTAGCCCTAGACAGACAACTAACTATGGCTACACCTTC. The translation is CASSFSPRQTTNYGYTF.